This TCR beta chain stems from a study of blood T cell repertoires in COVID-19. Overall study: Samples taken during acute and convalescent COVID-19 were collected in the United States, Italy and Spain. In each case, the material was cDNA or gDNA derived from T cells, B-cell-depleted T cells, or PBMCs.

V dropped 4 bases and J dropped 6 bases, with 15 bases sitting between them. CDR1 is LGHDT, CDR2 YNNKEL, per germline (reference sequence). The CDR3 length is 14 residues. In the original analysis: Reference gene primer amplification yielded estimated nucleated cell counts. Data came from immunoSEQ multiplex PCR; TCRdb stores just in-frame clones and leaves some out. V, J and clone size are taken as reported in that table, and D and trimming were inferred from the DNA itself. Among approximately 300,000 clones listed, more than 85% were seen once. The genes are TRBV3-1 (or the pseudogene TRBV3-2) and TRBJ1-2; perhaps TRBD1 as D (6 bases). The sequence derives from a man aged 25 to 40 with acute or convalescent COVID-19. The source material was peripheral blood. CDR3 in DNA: TGTGCCAGCAGCCTTCGGGCAGGGGACAATGGCTACACCTTC. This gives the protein CASSLRAGDNGYTF.